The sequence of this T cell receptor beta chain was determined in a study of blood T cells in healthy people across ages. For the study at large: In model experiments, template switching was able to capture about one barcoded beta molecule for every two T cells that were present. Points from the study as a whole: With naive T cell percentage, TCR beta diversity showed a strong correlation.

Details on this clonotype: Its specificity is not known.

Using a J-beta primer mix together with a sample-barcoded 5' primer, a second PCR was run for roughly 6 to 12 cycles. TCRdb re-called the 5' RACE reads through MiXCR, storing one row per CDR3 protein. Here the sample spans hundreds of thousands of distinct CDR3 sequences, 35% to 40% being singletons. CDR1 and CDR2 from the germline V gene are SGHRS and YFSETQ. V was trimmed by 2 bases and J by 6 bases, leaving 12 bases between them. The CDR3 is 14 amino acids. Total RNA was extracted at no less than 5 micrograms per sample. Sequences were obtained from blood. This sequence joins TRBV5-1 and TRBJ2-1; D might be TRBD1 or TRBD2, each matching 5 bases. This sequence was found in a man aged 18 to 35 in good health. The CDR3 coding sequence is TGCGCCAGCAGCTTCAGCGAGGGGCCCAATGAGCAGTTCTTC. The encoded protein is CASSFSEGPNEQFF.